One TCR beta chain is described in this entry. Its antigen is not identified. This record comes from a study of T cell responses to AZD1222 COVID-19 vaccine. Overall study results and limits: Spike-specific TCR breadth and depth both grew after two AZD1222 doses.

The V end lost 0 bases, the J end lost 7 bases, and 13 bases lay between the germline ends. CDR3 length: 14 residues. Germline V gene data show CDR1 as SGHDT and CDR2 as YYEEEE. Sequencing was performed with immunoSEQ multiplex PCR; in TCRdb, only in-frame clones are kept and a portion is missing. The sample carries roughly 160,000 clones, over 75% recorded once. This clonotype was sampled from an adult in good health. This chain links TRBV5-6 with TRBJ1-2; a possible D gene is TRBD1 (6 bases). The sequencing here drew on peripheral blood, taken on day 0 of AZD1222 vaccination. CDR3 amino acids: CASSLGTGFSGYTF. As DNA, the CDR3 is TGTGCCAGCAGCTTGGGAACAGGGTTCTCTGGCTACACCTTC. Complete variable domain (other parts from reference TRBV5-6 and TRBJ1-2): DAGVTQSPTHLIKTRGQQVTLRCSPKSGHDTVSWYQQALGQGPQFIFQYYEEEERQRGNFPDRFSGHQFPNYSSELNVNALLLGDSALYLCASSLGTGFSGYTFGSGTRLTVV.